The clone carrying this T cell receptor (beta chain) was seen a handful of times. Its antigen is undetermined. The sample comes from a study of early stage breast cancer tumors. Turning to the study itself: ER+/PR+/HER2- status applied to about 70% of the 16 invasive breast tumors. Whole-study results and caveats: Bulk DNA sequencing of unsorted cells missed chain pairing and markers.

Sequenced by immunoSEQ multiplex PCR; TCRdb stores in-frame clones only, minus some. The sample has around 71,000 clones, 65% to 80% seen once. This CDR3 has 15 amino acids. CDR1 LNHDA and CDR2 SQIVND come from the germline V gene (reference sequence). With 5 bases removed from V and 7 bases from J, the gap between germline ends came to 18 bases. This chain connects TRBV19 to TRBJ1-5; D is possibly TRBD1 (6 bases). This clonotype originated in a person in their sixties with breast cancer. Source material: blood. The CDR3 sequence is CASSPATGLEQPQHF. CDR3 DNA sequence: TGTGCCAGTAGTCCCGCCACAGGGCTAGAGCAGCCCCAGCATTTT.